Presented here are 15 T cell receptor beta chains from one specimen sequenced in a study of beta chain features in type 1 diabetes (dated by TCRdb to the late 2010s). Receptors were amplified or captured by the immunoSEQ multiplex PCR assay. The High Capacity cDNA Reverse Transcription Kit was used to reverse transcribe all of the isolated RNA, meaning that expressed TCRB transcripts were what got sequenced. The immuneACCESS repertoire file appears here via TCRdb, limited to in-frame rearrangements. These files lack a portion of the clones; in checked studies, under half of the deficit traces to unresolved V genes, and the cause of the others is not known. This sample gives roughly 500,000 clones in total; about 10% of them show up just once. The ten most abundant clones make up 0.045% to 0.06% of the sample. The sequencing input was naive CD4+ T cells from blood. Taken with the paper, the label for cell subset or site translates to: true naive CD4+ T cells. The receptors stem from a young woman in good health.

In this sample, this clone turned up a few times. The chain carries TRBV5-4 and TRBJ2-1, with D uncertain. Germline V gene sequence: CDR1 SGHNT, CDR2 YYREEE (reference sequence). The CDR3 loop spans 12 amino acids. Trimming shortened V by 4 bases and J by 2 bases, and 4 bases separated the two germline ends. The CDR3 DNA reads as TGTGCCAGCAGCCGAACCTACAATGAGCAGTTCTTC. This translates into CASSRTYNEQFF.

This clone was observed a handful of times. V gene TRBV5-4 combines with J gene TRBJ2-5, with D unresolved. The V gene's germline CDR1 is SGHNT and CDR2 YYREEE (reference sequence). Trimming cost V 0 bases and J 5 bases, with 11 bases left between them. The CDR3 spans 14 residues. The CDR3 nucleotides read TGTGCCAGCAGCTTGGCTAAGGGTTCGGAGACCCAGTACTTC. This translates into CASSLAKGSETQYF. Full variable domain (rest looked up from reference TRBV5-4 and TRBJ2-5): ETGVTQSPTHLIKTRGQQVTLRCSSQSGHNTVSWYQQALGQGPQFIFQYYREEENGRGNFPPRFSGLQFPNYSSELNVNALELDDSALYLCASSLAKGSETQYFGPGTRLLVL.

In regard to this clone: Other nucleotide sequences in the sample specify the same CDR3. The CDR3 region has the DNA TGTGCCAGCAGCTTAGGCACCAGCACAGATACGCAGTATTTT. Its protein product is CASSLGTSTDTQYF. The rearrangement uses TRBV7-9 and TRBJ2-3; no firm D call. Trimming removed 1 base from V and 0 bases from J, with 5 bases in between. The CDR3 totals 14 residues. CDR1 and CDR2 (germline): SEHNR, FQNEAQ (reference sequence).

This clone has a handful of counts. This chain joins TRBV9 and TRBJ2-1; D is possibly TRBD2 (6 bases). The germline V and J ends were trimmed by 3 bases and 2 bases, with 15 bases remaining between them. CDR3 length: 16 residues. CDR1 and CDR2 from the germline V gene are SGDLS and YYNGEE. This chain's CDR3 is CASSASVAVPYNEQFF. CDR3 DNA sequence: TGTGCCAGCAGCGCGTCCGTAGCGGTTCCCTACAATGAGCAGTTCTTC.

There are a few counts of this clone. The gene calls are TRBV7-2 and TRBJ2-3; 11 positions agree with TRBD2. J gave up 4 bases and V 5 bases, and 8 bases lay outside the gene matches. CDR1 is SGHTA and CDR2 is FQGNSA in the germline V gene. The CDR3 runs to 16 residues. CDR3 sequence (DNA): TGTGCCAGCAGCCGAGTAGCGGGAGGGGTGGCAGATACGCAGTATTTT. It codes for CASSRVAGGVADTQYF.

The J gene is TRBJ2-1, the V gene TRBV7-8; 8 nucleotides line up with TRBD1. Unmatched junction bases numbered 9, after V lost 5 bases and J lost 0 bases. The germline V gene encodes CDR1 SGHVS and CDR2 FQNEAQ. There are 17 residues in the CDR3. For the CDR3, the DNA is TGTGCCAGCAGCCCAGGGACCACAGGGGGCTCCTACAATGAGCAGTTCTTC. It translates to CASSPGTTGGSYNEQFF.

This clone was recorded a few times. This chain connects TRBV7-3 to TRBJ2-1, with D hard to call. Germline assignment: CDR1 SGHTA and CDR2 FQGTGA. V shed 4 bases and J shed 7 bases, with 17 bases lying between them. The CDR3 is made up of 15 amino acids. CDR3 bases: TGTGCCAGCAGCTCAGATCCGGGCCCATGGAATGAGCAGTTCTTC. It is translated as CASSSDPGPWNEQFF.

The chain has TRBV13 and TRBJ1-3; D call uncertain. Germline V gene sequence: CDR1 PRHDT, CDR2 FYEKMQ (reference sequence). With 0 bases removed from V and 3 bases from J, the gap between germline ends came to 3 bases. CDR3 size: 13 residues. CDR3 residues: CASSLGHGNTIYF. As DNA, the CDR3 is TGTGCCAGCAGCTTAGGCCATGGAAACACCATATATTTT.

This clone was seen a few times. This chain links TRBV9 with TRBJ2-3; weak D call: TRBD1 (5 bases). Germline CDR1 SGDLS, CDR2 YYNGEE. Trimming took off 3 bases at V and 0 bases at J, with 8 bases between the two ends. This CDR3 has 14 amino acids. The chain's CDR3 is CASSGGLSTDTQYF. The CDR3 nucleotides are TGTGCCAGCAGCGGGGGCCTCAGCACAGATACGCAGTATTTT.

This clone was detected a few times. Other DNA sequences in the same sample also yield this CDR3. The chain couples TRBV20-1 to TRBJ2-1; 7 positions agree with TRBD1. CDR1 is DFQATT, CDR2 SNEGSKA, per germline (reference sequence). Trimming cost V 6 bases and J 6 bases; bases outside gene matches: 2. This CDR3 is 11 amino acids long. CDR3 residues: CSANRGNEQFF. The CDR3 nucleotides are TGCAGTGCCAACAGGGGCAATGAGCAGTTCTTC.

The rearrangement joins TRBV7-9 to TRBJ1-3; D is unresolved. The length of the CDR3 is 16 residues. The V end was cut by 0 bases, the J end by 1 base, with 10 bases between. Germline loops: CDR1 SEHNR, CDR2 FQNEAQ (reference sequence). The CDR3 loop is CASSLAGTVSGNTIYF. The DNA of the CDR3 is TGTGCCAGCAGCTTAGCCGGAACAGTGTCTGGAAACACCATATATTTT.

This clone was counted a few times. The J gene is TRBJ2-7, the V gene TRBV29-1; the D gene could be TRBD1 or TRBD2 (5 bases each). Germline V lookup: CDR1 SQVTM, CDR2 ANQGSEA. The CDR3 has 15 amino acids. Trimming removed 6 bases from V and 3 bases from J, with 21 bases in between. CDR3 region: CSVEIRDGGLYEQYF. The CDR3, as DNA: TGCAGCGTCGAGATTCGGGACGGCGGTCTCTACGAGCAGTACTTC.

The chain employs TRBV4-1 and TRBJ2-1; maybe TRBD1 (6 bases). The CDR3 spans 15 residues. Germline V lookup: CDR1 MGHRA, CDR2 YSYEKL. Trimming took 1 base from V and 3 from J, leaving 10 bases between them. CDR3 sequence: CASSQVGTSYNEQFF. CDR3 sequence (DNA): TGCGCCAGCAGCCAAGTCGGGACAAGCTACAATGAGCAGTTCTTC.

This chain links TRBV18 with TRBJ2-3; TRBD1 matches 8 bases. CDR3 length: 15 residues. V was clipped by 1 base and J by 2 bases; unmatched bases: 2. Germline lookup yields CDR1 KGHSH and CDR2 LQKENI. CDR3 amino acids: CASSPRQGNTDTQYF. The CDR3 region has the DNA TGTGCCAGCTCACCACGACAGGGGAACACAGATACGCAGTATTTT.

Written as DNA, the CDR3 is TGTGCCAGCAGCCCCCGACTAGCGGGGTCCAATGAGCAGTTCTTC. Residues: CASSPRLAGSNEQFF. The chain employs TRBV7-2 and TRBJ2-1, with 11 bases matching TRBD2. After removal of 5 bases from V and 6 bases from J, the junction contained 6 bases not matched to a gene. Germline V CDR1 and CDR2: SGHTA, FQGNSA. This CDR3 is 15 amino acids long.